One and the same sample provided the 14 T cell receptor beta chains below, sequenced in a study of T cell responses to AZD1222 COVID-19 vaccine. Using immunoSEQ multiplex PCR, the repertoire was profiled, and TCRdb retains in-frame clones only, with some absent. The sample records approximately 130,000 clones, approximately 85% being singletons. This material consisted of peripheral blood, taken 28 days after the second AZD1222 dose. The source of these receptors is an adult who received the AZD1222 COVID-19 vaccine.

CDR3 bases: TGTGCCAGCAGTCGAACCTACGAGCAGTACTTC. The encoded protein is CASSRTYEQYF. The chain employs TRBV12-3 or TRBV12-4 and TRBJ2-7; D is uncertain. The CDR3 has 11 residues. Trimming removed 5 bases at V and 2 bases at J, with 4 bases between.

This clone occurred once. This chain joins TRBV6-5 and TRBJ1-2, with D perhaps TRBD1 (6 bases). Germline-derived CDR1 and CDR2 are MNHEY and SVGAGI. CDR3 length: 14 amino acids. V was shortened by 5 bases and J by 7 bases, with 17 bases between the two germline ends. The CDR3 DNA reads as TGTGCCAGCAGTACCCTATGGGGGGCACTTGGCTACACCTTC. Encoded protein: CASSTLWGALGYTF.

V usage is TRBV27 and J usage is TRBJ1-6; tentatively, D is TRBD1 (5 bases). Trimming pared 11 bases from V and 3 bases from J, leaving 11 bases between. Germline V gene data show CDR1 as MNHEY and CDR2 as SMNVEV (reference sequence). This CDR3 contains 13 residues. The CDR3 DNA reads TGTGCCGGGGCACCGGACTATAATTCACCCCTCCACTTT. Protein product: CAGAPDYNSPLHF.

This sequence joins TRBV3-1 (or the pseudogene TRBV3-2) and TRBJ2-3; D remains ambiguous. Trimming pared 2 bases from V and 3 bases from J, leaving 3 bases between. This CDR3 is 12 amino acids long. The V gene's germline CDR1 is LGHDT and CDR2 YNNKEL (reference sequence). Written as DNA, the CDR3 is TGTGCCAGCAGCCAACGGACAGATACGCAGTATTTT. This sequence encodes CASSQRTDTQYF.

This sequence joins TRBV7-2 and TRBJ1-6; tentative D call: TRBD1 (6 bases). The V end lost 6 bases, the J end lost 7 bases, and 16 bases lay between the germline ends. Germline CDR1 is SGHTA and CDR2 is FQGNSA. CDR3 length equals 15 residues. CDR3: CASSSNAGTNSPLHF. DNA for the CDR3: TGTGCCAGCAGTTCCAACGCCGGGACAAATTCACCCCTCCACTTT.

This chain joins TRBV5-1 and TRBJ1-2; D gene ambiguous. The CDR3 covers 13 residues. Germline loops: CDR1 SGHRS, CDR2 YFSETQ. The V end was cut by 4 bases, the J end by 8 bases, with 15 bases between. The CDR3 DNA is TGCGCCAGCAGCACGCCAAACCTGGAGGGCTACACCTTC. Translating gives CASSTPNLEGYTF.

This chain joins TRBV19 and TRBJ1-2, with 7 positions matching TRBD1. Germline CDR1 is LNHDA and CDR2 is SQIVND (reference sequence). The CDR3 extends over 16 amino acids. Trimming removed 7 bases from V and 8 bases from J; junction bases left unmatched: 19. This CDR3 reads CASNINRGTEGRGYTF. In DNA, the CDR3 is TGTGCCAGTAATATTAACAGGGGCACCGAAGGAAGGGGCTACACCTTC.

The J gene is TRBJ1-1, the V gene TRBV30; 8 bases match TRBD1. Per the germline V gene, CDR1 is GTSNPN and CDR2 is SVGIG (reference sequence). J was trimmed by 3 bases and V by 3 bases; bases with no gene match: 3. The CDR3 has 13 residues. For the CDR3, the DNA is TGTGCCTGGAGCGAACAGGGGGACACTGAAGCTTTCTTT. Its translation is CAWSEQGDTEAFF.

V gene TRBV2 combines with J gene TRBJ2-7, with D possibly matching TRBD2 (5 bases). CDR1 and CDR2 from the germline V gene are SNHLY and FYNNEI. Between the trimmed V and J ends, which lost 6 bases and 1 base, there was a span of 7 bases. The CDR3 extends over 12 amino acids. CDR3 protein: CASSLASYEQYF. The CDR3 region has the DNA TGTGCCAGCAGCCTAGCTTCCTACGAGCAGTACTTC.

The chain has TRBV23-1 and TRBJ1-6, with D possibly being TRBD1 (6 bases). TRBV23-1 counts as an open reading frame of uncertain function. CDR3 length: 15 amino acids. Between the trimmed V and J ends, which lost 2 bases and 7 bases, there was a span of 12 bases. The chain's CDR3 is CASSQGTGQNSPLHF. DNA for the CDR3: TGCGCCAGCAGTCAAGGAACAGGGCAGAATTCACCCCTCCACTTT.

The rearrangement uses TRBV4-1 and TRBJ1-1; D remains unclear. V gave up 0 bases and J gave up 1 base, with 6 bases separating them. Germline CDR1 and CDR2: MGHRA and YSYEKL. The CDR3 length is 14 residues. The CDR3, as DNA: TGCGCCAGCAGCCAAGACGACCGGAACACTGAAGCTTTCTTT. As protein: CASSQDDRNTEAFF.

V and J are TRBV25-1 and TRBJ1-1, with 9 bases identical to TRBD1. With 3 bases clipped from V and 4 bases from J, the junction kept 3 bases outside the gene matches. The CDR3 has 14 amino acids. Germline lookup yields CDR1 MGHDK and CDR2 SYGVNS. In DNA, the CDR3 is TGTGCCAGCAGTGAGCGGACAGGGGCCACTGAAGCTTTCTTT. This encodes CASSERTGATEAFF.

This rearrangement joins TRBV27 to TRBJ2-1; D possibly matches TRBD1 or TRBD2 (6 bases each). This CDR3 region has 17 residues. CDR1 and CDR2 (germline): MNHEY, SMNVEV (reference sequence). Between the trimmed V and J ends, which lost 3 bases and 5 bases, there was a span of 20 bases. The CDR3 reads CASSFLKGGESDNEQFF. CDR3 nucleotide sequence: TGTGCCAGCAGTTTCCTCAAGGGGGGTGAAAGTGACAATGAGCAGTTCTTC.

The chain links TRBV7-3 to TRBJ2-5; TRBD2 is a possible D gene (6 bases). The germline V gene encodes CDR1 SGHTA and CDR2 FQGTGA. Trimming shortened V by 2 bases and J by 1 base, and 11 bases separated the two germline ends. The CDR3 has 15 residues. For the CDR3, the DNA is TGTGCCAGCAGCTTAGGGTCGGGACTCCAAGAGACCCAGTACTTC. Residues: CASSLGSGLQETQYF.